This passage covers 20 T cell receptor beta chains from one sample sequenced in a study of shared clonotypes between healthy human individuals. This table comes from immunoSEQ multiplex PCR, and its TCRdb copy is limited to in-frame clones, with some not included. The table includes roughly 720,000 clones, less than 95% detected once. Input material: memory CD8+ T cells from PBMCs. Subset noted: CD45RO+ cells pooled with CCR7-negative TemRA cells. The receptors stem from a man aged 18 to 29 in good health. Some clones in this sample may be carry-over from other donors' samples.

This clone has only a few counts. This chain joins TRBV27 and TRBJ1-5; TRBD1 is a possible D gene (6 bases). The CDR3 covers 13 residues. The V end lost 8 bases, the J end lost 5 bases, and 13 bases lay between the germline ends. CDR1 is MNHEY and CDR2 is SMNVEV in the germline V gene (reference sequence). Here the CDR3 DNA reads TGTGCCAGCGGGACATTTCTCGATCAGCCCCAGCATTTT. Amino acid sequence: CASGTFLDQPQHF.

J is TRBJ2-3 and V is TRBV5-1, with 9 bases lining up with TRBD1. The CDR3 runs 16 residues. Germline V gene sequence: CDR1 SGHRS, CDR2 YFSETQ. J lost 2 bases, V lost 1 base, and 5 bases had no gene match. In DNA form, the CDR3 reads TGCGCCAGCAGCTTGCAACAGGGGGCTTCCACAGATACGCAGTATTTT. Residues: CASSLQQGASTDTQYF. Full variable domain (rest looked up from reference TRBV5-1 and TRBJ2-3): KAGVTQTPRYLIKTRGQQVTLSCSPISGHRSVSWYQQTPGQGLQFLFEYFSETQRNKGNFPGRFSGRQFSNSRSEMNVSTLELGDSALYLCASSLQQGASTDTQYFGPGTRLTVL.

The chain is built from TRBV4-2 and TRBJ2-1; 14 positions agree with TRBD2. Unmatched junction bases numbered 0, after V lost 1 base and J lost 4 bases. The CDR3 runs to 16 residues. Per the germline V gene, CDR1 is LGHNA and CDR2 is YNFKEQ. Here the CDR3 reads CASSQGLAGGYNEQFF. The DNA for the CDR3 is TGTGCCAGCAGCCAAGGACTAGCGGGAGGGTACAATGAGCAGTTCTTC.

The chain combines TRBV6-1 with TRBJ2-1, with a possible D match to TRBD2 (5 bases). CDR3 length equals 17 residues. Germline assignment: CDR1 MNHNS and CDR2 SASEGT. The ends were cut back, 2 bases at V and 3 bases at J, with 17 bases in the middle. In DNA, the CDR3 is TGTGCCAGCAGTGAAAAATCGGGGTTACACCTCTACAATGAGCAGTTCTTC. Amino acids: CASSEKSGLHLYNEQFF.

The CDR3 nucleotides are TGCGCCAGCACCGACGGACAGGGGTGGGGCTACACCTTC. As protein: CASTDGQGWGYTF. The genes are TRBV10-1 and TRBJ1-2, with TRBD1 identical over 9 bases. V gave up 7 bases and J gave up 8 bases; unmatched junction bases: 8. Germline CDR1 WNHNN, CDR2 SYGVQD (reference sequence). CDR3 length: 13 amino acids.

J is TRBJ1-5 and V is TRBV19; the D is unclear. With 3 bases removed from V and 4 bases from J, the gap between germline ends came to 13 bases. The germline V gene encodes CDR1 LNHDA and CDR2 SQIVND (reference sequence). The CDR3 totals 15 residues. CDR3 amino acids: CASSISILWNQPQHF. For the CDR3, the DNA is TGTGCCAGTAGTATCTCTATATTGTGGAATCAGCCCCAGCATTTT.

The J gene is TRBJ1-1, the V gene TRBV19; 12 positions agree with TRBD1. Germline lookup yields CDR1 LNHDA and CDR2 SQIVND (reference sequence). This CDR3 comprises 16 residues. The ends lost 7 bases at V and 6 bases at J; junction bases unmatched: 12. CDR3 sequence (DNA): TGTGCCAGTAACTCACGTGGGACAGGGGGCTTACCTGAAGCTTTCTTT. The encoded protein is CASNSRGTGGLPEAFF.

The V gene is TRBV28, the J gene TRBJ1-1; 7 nucleotides agree with TRBD1. The V gene's germline CDR1 is MDHEN and CDR2 SYDVKM. With 2 bases clipped from V and 3 bases from J, the junction kept 12 bases outside the gene matches. The CDR3 length is 17 residues. CDR3 residues: CASSLMRDRELHTEAFF. CDR3 in DNA: TGTGCCAGCAGTTTAATGAGGGACAGAGAGTTGCACACTGAAGCTTTCTTT.

V usage is TRBV7-6 and J usage is TRBJ1-4; 7 bases match TRBD1. The trim removed 1 base at V and 3 bases at J, leaving 2 bases unmatched. CDR3 length: 15 amino acids. Per germline, CDR1 SGHVS and CDR2 FNYEAQ. The CDR3, as DNA: TGTGCCAGCAGCTTAGACAGGGGAGCTAATGAAAAACTGTTTTTT. It codes for CASSLDRGANEKLFF. Based on the CDR3 plus reference TRBV7-6 and TRBJ1-4, the full variable domain is GAGVSQSPRYKVTKRGQDVALRCDPISGHVSLYWYRQALGQGPEFLTYFNYEAQQDKSGLPNDRFSAERPEGSISTLTIQRTEQRDSAMYRCASSLDRGANEKLFFGSGTQLSVL.

V gene TRBV7-9 combines with J gene TRBJ1-5; TRBD1 is a possible D gene (5 bases). Trimming left V 6 bases short and J 3 bases short, with 15 bases between. CDR3 length: 15 residues. Per the germline V gene, CDR1 is SEHNR and CDR2 is FQNEAQ (reference sequence). CDR3 sequence reads: CASSSTGGSNQPQHF. As DNA, the CDR3 is TGTGCCAGCAGTTCTACGGGGGGATCCAATCAGCCCCAGCATTTT.

This chain uses TRBV28 with TRBJ2-7; D ambiguous. The CDR3 runs to 16 residues. Trimming cost V 5 bases and J 7 bases, with 24 bases left between them. Per germline, CDR1 MDHEN and CDR2 SYDVKM. CDR3 protein: CASSPQWASLPLEQYF. The DNA of the CDR3 is TGTGCCAGCAGTCCGCAATGGGCGAGCCTTCCTTTGGAGCAGTACTTC. Combining the CDR3 with reference TRBV28 and TRBJ2-7 gives the whole variable domain DVKVTQSSRYLVKRTGEKVFLECVQDMDHENMFWYRQDPGLGLRLIYFSYDVKMKEKGDIPEGYSVSREKKERFSLILESASTNQTSMYLCASSPQWASLPLEQYFGPGTRLTVT.

The CDR3 loop is CASSYWETGGYGYTF. The CDR3 coding sequence is TGTGCCAGCAGTTACTGGGAGACAGGGGGTTATGGCTACACCTTC. The chain employs TRBV6-5 and TRBJ1-2, with 9 bases that match TRBD1. J was trimmed by 5 bases and V by 1 base; bases with no gene match: 5. The CDR3 covers 15 residues. Looked up from germline, CDR1 is MNHEY and CDR2 is SVGAGI.

The chain uses TRBV28 and TRBJ2-7, with 8 bases identical to TRBD2. The CDR3 sequence is 16 residues long. Germline V gives CDR1 MDHEN, CDR2 SYDVKM. The trim removed 4 bases at V and 1 base at J, leaving 9 bases unmatched. The CDR3 protein is CASSSPGERESYEQYF. The DNA of the CDR3 is TGTGCCAGCAGTTCCCCCGGGGAGCGGGAGTCCTACGAGCAGTACTTC.

This chain uses TRBV4-2 with TRBJ1-5; weak D call: TRBD1 (6 bases). V lost 5 bases and J 0 bases, leaving 11 bases between the germline ends. Germline CDR1 is LGHNA and CDR2 is YNFKEQ. CDR3 length equals 15 residues. The CDR3 sequence: CASSVNRVSNQPQHF. In nucleotides, the CDR3 is TGTGCCAGCAGCGTGAACAGGGTTAGCAATCAGCCCCAGCATTTT.

V gene TRBV5-1 combines with J gene TRBJ2-7, with 9 bases that match TRBD1. Germline V gene sequence: CDR1 SGHRS, CDR2 YFSETQ. The CDR3 runs 15 residues. J gave up 1 base and V 4 bases, and 6 bases lay outside the gene matches. The CDR3 region has the DNA TGCGCCAGCAGCCCCGGACAGGGGACATCCTACGAGCAGTACTTC. Protein sequence: CASSPGQGTSYEQYF.

The chain combines TRBV7-9 with TRBJ2-5, with 7 bases matching TRBD1. The CDR3 covers 14 residues. After removal of 5 bases from V and 3 bases from J, the junction contained 6 bases not matched to a gene. Germline V CDR1 and CDR2: SEHNR, FQNEAQ (reference sequence). The CDR3 protein is CASSPVGTEETQYF. DNA for the CDR3: TGTGCCAGCAGCCCAGTTGGGACAGAAGAGACCCAGTACTTC. Based on the CDR3 plus reference TRBV7-9 and TRBJ2-5, the full variable domain is DTGVSQNPRHKITKRGQNVTFRCDPISEHNRLYWYRQTLGQGPEFLTYFQNEAQLEKSRLLSDRFSAERPKGSFSTLEIQRTEQGDSAMYLCASSPVGTEETQYFGPGTRLLVL.

The J gene is TRBJ2-5, the V gene TRBV28; perhaps TRBD1 as D (6 bases). There are 16 residues in the CDR3. Germline V lookup: CDR1 MDHEN, CDR2 SYDVKM. V lost 3 bases and J 3 bases, leaving 17 bases between the germline ends. The CDR3 DNA reads TGTGCCAGCAGTTTTAACATCAAGGACAGAGAAGAGACCCAGTACTTC. It yields the protein CASSFNIKDREETQYF.

The V and J genes are TRBV5-4 and TRBJ2-1, with 9 nucleotides matching TRBD2. Trimming cost V 0 bases and J 4 bases; bases outside gene matches: 5. The CDR3 consists of 16 residues. Germline V gene data show CDR1 as SGHNT and CDR2 as YYREEE (reference sequence). CDR3 sequence: CASSLGVLAGYNEQFF. The CDR3 DNA reads TGTGCCAGCAGCTTGGGGGTGCTAGCGGGATACAATGAGCAGTTCTTC.

The gene calls are TRBV10-1 and TRBJ2-1, with D perhaps being TRBD1 or TRBD2 (5 bases each). V lost 2 bases, J lost 7 bases, and 12 bases lay in between. CDR1 and CDR2 (germline): WNHNN, SYGVQD (reference sequence). The CDR3 runs to 14 residues. Written as DNA, the CDR3 is TGCGCCAGCAGTGAGGGGACCCATAGTAATGAGCAGTTCTTC. This gives the protein CASSEGTHSNEQFF.

The chain links TRBV6-5 to TRBJ2-7; TRBD1 might be the D (5 bases). Germline-derived CDR1 and CDR2 are MNHEY and SVGAGI. The V end lost 8 bases, the J end lost 5 bases, and 10 bases lay between the germline ends. The CDR3 is 11 residues long. This chain's CDR3 is CASFRGHEQYF. For the CDR3, the DNA is TGTGCCAGCTTTAGGGGCCACGAGCAGTACTTC.